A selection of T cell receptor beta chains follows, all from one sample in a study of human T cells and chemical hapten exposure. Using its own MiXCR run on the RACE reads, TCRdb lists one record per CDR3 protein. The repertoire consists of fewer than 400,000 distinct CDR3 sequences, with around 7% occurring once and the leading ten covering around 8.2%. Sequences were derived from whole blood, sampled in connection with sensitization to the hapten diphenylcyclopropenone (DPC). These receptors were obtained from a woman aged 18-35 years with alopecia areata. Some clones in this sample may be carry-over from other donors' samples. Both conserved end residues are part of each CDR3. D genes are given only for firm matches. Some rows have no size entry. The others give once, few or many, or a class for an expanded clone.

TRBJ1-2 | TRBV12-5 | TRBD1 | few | CASGLGYDRGYGYTF | TGTGCTAGTGGTTTGGGCTACGACAGGGGGTATGGCTACACCTTC
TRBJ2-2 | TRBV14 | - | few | CASSQEVARYTGELFF | TGTGCCAGCAGCCAAGAAGTAGCACGGTACACCGGGGAGCTGTTTTTT
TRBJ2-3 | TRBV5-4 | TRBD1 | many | CASRSFNRGTSTDTQYF | TGTGCCAGCAGGTCATTCAACAGGGGGACGAGCACAGATACGCAGTATTTT
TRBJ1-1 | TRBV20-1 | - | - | CSVRGEVTEAFF | TGCAGTGTCCGGGGGGAGGTCACTGAAGCTTTCTTT
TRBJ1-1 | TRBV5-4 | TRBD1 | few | CASSQGQGRDTEAFF | TGTGCCAGCAGCCAGGGACAGGGGCGAGACACTGAAGCTTTCTTT
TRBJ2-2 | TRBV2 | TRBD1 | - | CASSWGQGAHGELFF | TGTGCCAGCAGTTGGGGACAGGGGGCTCACGGGGAGCTGTTTTTT
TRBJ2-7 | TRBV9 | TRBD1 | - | CASSAETGIYEQYF | TGTGCCAGCAGCGCAGAGACAGGGATCTACGAGCAGTACTTC
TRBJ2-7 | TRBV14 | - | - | CASSQDFYRGKQYEQYF | TGTGCCAGCAGCCAAGATTTTTACCGGGGGAAACAGTACGAGCAGTACTTC
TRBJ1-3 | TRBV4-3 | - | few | CASSQDLGYTIYF | TGCGCCAGCAGCCAAGATCTGGGATACACCATATATTTT
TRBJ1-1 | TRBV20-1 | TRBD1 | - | CSASITGVNTEAFF | TGCAGTGCCAGTATTACAGGGGTGAACACTGAAGCTTTCTTT
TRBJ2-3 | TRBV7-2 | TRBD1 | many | CASSLAGQGGPDTQYF | TGTGCCAGCAGCTTAGCGGGACAGGGGGGCCCCGATACGCAGTATTTT
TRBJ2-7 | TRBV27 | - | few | CASSDLYEKRTAPYRYF | TGTGCCAGCAGCGATCTCTATGAAAAGCGTACGGCTCCATACCGGTACTTC
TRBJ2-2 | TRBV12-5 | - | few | CASGLVIGGRPGELFF | TGTGCTAGTGGTTTGGTAATCGGAGGGAGGCCCGGGGAGCTGTTTTTT
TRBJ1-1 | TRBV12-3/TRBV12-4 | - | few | CASSYRLLNTEAFF | TGTGCCAGCAGTTACAGACTCTTGAACACTGAAGCTTTCTTT
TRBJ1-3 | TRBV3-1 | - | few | CASSQVLRPGNTIYF | TGTGCCAGCAGCCAAGTACTCAGACCAGGAAACACCATATATTTT
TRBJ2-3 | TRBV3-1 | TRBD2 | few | CASSQRGASTDTQYF | TGTGCCAGCAGCCAGCGGGGGGCTAGCACAGATACGCAGTATTTT
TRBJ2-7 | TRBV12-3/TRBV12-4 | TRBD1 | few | CASSPDPGQGASSYEQYF | TGTGCCAGTTCCCCCGACCCGGGACAGGGGGCGAGTTCCTACGAGCAGTACTTC
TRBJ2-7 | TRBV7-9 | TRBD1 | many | CASSNRDRSSNEQYF | TGTGCCAGCAGCAACCGGGACAGGAGTAGCAACGAGCAGTACTTC
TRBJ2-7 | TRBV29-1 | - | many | CSVEESYEQYF | TGCAGCGTTGAAGAGTCCTACGAGCAGTACTTC
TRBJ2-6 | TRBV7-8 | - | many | CASDLGGSGANVLTF | TGTGCCAGCGATCTAGGAGGGTCTGGGGCCAACGTCCTGACTTTC
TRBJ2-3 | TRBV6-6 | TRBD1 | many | CASSYEGTGGSTDTQYF | TGTGCCAGCAGTTACGAAGGGACAGGGGGAAGCACAGATACGCAGTATTTT
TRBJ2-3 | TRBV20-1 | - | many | CSARGTSSSTDTQYF | TGCAGTGCTAGGGGGACTTCCTCTAGCACAGATACGCAGTATTTT
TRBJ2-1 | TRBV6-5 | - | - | CASSHRLAAGPYNEQFF | TGTGCCAGCAGTCACCGTTTAGCGGCCGGGCCCTACAATGAGCAGTTCTTC
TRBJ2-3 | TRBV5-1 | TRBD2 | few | CASSPVAGADTQYF | TGCGCCAGCAGCCCTGTAGCGGGGGCAGATACGCAGTATTTT
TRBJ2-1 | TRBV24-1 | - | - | CATSDYRDNEQFF | TGTGCCACCAGTGACTACAGGGACAATGAGCAGTTCTTC
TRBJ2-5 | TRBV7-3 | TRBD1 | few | CASSWTGGEETQYF | TGTGCCAGCAGCTGGACAGGGGGCGAAGAGACCCAGTACTTC
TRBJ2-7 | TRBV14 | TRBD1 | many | CASSQWRTGSAEQYF | TGTGCCAGCAGCCAGTGGAGGACAGGGTCCGCCGAGCAGTACTTC
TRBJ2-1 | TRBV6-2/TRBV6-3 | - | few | CASLSLGRSSYNEQFF | TGTGCCAGCCTATCCTTGGGGCGGAGCTCCTACAATGAGCAGTTCTTC
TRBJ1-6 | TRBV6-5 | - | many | CASRAGSSPLHF | TGTGCCAGCAGAGCAGGGTCCTCACCCCTCCACTTT
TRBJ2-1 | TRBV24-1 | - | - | CATSGHRADEQFF | TGTGCCACCAGTGGCCACAGGGCGGATGAGCAGTTCTTC
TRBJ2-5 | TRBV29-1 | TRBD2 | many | CSVRGLALVETQYF | TGCAGCGTCCGAGGACTAGCCCTCGTAGAGACCCAGTACTTC
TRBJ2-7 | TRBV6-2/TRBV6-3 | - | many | CASSHPSRRYEQYF | TGTGCCAGCAGTCACCCCTCCCGGCGCTACGAGCAGTACTTC
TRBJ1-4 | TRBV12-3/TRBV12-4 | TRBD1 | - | CASSGDRVEKLFF | TGTGCCAGCAGTGGGGACAGGGTTGAAAAACTGTTTTTT
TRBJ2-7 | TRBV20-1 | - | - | CSVAPAAYEQYF | TGCAGTGTTGCTCCTGCCGCCTACGAGCAGTACTTC
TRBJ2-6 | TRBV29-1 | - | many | CSVEVPDSGANVLTF | TGCAGCGTTGAAGTTCCTGACTCTGGGGCCAACGTCCTGACTTTC
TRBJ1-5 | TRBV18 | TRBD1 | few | CASSSRDRGLSQPQHF | TGTGCCAGCTCATCGCGAGACAGGGGGCTAAGTCAGCCCCAGCATTTT
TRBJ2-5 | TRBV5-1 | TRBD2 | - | CASSSGTSGAGETQYF | TGCGCCAGCAGCTCCGGGACTAGCGGGGCCGGCGAGACCCAGTACTTC
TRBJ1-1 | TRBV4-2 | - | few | CASSQVPMKAEAFF | TGTGCCAGCAGCCAAGTGCCGATGAAAGCTGAAGCTTTCTTT
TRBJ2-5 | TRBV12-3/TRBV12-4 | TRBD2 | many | CASSLARGTAQYF | TGTGCCAGCAGTTTAGCGCGGGGGACGGCCCAGTACTTC